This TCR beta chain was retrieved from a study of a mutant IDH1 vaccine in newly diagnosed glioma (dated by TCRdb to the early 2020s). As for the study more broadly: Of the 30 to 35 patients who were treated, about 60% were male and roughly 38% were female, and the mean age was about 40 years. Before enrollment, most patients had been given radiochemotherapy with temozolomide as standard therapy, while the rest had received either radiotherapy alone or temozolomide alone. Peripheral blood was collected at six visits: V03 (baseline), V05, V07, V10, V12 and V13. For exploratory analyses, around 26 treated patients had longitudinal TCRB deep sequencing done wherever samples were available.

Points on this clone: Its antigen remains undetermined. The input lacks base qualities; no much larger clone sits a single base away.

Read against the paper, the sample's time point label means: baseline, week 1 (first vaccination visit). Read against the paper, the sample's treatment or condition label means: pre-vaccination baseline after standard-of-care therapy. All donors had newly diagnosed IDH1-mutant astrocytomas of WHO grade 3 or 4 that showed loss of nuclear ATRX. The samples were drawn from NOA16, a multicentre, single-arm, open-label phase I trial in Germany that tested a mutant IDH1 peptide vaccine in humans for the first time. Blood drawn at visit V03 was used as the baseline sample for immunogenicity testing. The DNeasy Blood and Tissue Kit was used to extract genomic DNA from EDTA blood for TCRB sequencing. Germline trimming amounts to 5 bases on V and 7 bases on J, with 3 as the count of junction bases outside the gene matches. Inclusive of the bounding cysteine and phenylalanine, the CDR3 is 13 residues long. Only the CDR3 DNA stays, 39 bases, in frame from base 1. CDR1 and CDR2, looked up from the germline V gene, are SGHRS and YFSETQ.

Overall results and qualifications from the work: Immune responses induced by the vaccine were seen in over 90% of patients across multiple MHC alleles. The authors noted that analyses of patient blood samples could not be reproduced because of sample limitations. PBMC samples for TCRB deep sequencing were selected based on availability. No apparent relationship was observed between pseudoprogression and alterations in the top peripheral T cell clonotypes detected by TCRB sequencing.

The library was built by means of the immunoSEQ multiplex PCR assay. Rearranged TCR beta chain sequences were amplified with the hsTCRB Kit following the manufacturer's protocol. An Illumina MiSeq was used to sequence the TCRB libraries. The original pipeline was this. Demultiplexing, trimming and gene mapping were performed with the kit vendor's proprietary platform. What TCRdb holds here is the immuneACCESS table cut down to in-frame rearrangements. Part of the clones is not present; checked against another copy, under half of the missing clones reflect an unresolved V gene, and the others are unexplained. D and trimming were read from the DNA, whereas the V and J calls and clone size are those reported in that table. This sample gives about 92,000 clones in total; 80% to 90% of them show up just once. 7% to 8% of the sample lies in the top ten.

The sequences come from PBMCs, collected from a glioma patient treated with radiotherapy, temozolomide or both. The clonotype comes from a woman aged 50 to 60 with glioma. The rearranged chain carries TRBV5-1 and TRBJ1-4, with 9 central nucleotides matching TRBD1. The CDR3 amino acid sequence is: CASSGTGTEKLFF. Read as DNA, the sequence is TGCGCCAGCAGTGGGACAGGGACTGAAAAACTGTTTTTT.